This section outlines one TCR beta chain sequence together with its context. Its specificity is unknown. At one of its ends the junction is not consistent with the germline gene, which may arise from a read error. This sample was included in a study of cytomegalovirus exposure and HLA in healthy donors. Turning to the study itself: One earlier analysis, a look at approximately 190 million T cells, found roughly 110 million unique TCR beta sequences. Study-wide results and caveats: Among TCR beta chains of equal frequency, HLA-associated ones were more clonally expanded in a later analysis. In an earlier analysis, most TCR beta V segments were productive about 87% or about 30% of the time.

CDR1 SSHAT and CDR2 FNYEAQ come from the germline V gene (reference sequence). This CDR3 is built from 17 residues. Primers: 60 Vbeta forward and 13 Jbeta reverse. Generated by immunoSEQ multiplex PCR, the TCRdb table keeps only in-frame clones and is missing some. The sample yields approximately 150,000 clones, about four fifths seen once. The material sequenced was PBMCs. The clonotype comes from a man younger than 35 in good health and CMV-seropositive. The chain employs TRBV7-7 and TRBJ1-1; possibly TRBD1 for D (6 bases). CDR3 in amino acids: CASSLGGEWRETPEAFF. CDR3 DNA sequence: TGTGCTAGCAGCTTAGGGGGGGAGTGGAGGGAAACTCCTGAAGCTTTCTTT.